Following are 29 T cell receptor beta chains from one sample sequenced in a study of T cells in localized non-small cell lung cancer. Profiling relied on immunoSEQ multiplex PCR, and the TCRdb table lists in-frame clones only, not all of them. The data contain about 36,000 clones, around 88% of them singletons. The sequences come from peripheral blood, collected before any cancer treatment. The source is a woman aged 40 to 75 with stage I lung adenocarcinoma.

CDR3 nucleotides: TGTGCCAGCAGCCAAGATCTGGGACAGCCCCAGCATTTT. This translates into CASSQDLGQPQHF. V and J are TRBV4-2 and TRBJ1-5; unclear D gene. Trimming pared 0 bases from V and 7 bases from J, leaving 7 bases between. Germline V gives CDR1 LGHNA, CDR2 YNFKEQ. The CDR3 has 13 amino acids.

The V call is TRBV6-1, the J call TRBJ2-2; D unresolved. CDR3 size: 13 residues. Trimming left V 2 bases short and J 9 bases short, with 10 bases between. Germline V gene sequence: CDR1 MNHNS, CDR2 SASEGT. The CDR3 sequence is CASSESWERELFF. The DNA of the CDR3 is TGTGCCAGCAGTGAATCTTGGGAAAGGGAGCTGTTTTTT.

This sequence joins TRBV7-7 and TRBJ2-5; D is possibly TRBD1 or TRBD2 (6 bases each). Germline CDR1 is SSHAT and CDR2 is FNYEAQ (reference sequence). This CDR3 has 16 residues. Trimming took 1 base from V and 4 from J, leaving 16 bases between them. CDR3 sequence: CASSLGLGGQGETQYF. The CDR3 nucleotides read TGTGCCAGCAGCTTAGGGCTGGGGGGCCAGGGAGAGACCCAGTACTTC.

The chain employs TRBV7-9 and TRBJ1-4, with D perhaps matching TRBD1 (5 bases). V was pared by 6 bases and J by 5 bases, with 16 bases between. Looked up from germline, CDR1 is SEHNR and CDR2 is FQNEAQ (reference sequence). The CDR3 has 15 residues. CDR3 nucleotides: TGTGCCAGCAGAAGCTGGGACCGGCCAAATGAAAAACTGTTTTTT. This encodes CASRSWDRPNEKLFF.

The CDR3 spells CAISDWTRNYGYTF. CDR3 nucleotides: TGTGCCATCAGTGACTGGACAAGGAACTATGGCTACACCTTC. The rearrangement joins TRBV10-3 to TRBJ1-2, with TRBD1 as a possible D gene (5 bases). The CDR3 covers 14 residues. Per the germline V gene, CDR1 is ENHRY and CDR2 is SYGVKD. V lost 3 bases, J lost 2 bases, and 10 bases lay in between.

The count of this clone is one. This chain joins TRBV7-3 and TRBJ2-3; 12 bases map to TRBD2. V shed 3 bases and J 7 bases; nucleotides not matched to a gene: 2. Germline assignment: CDR1 SGHTA and CDR2 FQGTGA. The CDR3 runs 14 residues. The CDR3 protein is CASSLTSGGNTQYF. The DNA for the CDR3 is TGTGCCAGCAGCTTGACTAGCGGGGGAAATACGCAGTATTTT.

This clone was found a few times. CDR3 DNA: TGCGCCAGCAGCGTAACAGGGATCACCTCTGGAAACACCATATATTTT. Translating it yields CASSVTGITSGNTIYF. This chain links TRBV5-1 with TRBJ1-3, with D tentatively TRBD1 (6 bases). This CDR3 spans 16 amino acids. V lost 4 bases and J 0 bases, leaving 14 bases between the germline ends. Germline V lookup: CDR1 SGHRS, CDR2 YFSETQ.

The gene calls are TRBV29-1 and TRBJ2-3; D unresolved. The V end lost 5 bases, the J end lost 2 bases, and 2 bases lay between the germline ends. Germline assignment: CDR1 SQVTM and CDR2 ANQGSEA. CDR3 length equals 10 residues. This CDR3 is CSVPTDTQYF. For the CDR3, the DNA is TGCAGCGTTCCCACAGATACGCAGTATTTT.

This clone has only one observation. The J gene is TRBJ2-1, the V gene TRBV14, with 8 bases fitting TRBD1. V lost 4 bases and J lost 7; bases outside the gene matches: 9. The CDR3 runs 15 residues. Germline V lookup: CDR1 SGHDN, CDR2 FVKESK. In DNA, the CDR3 is TGTGCCAGCAGCCCTATACAGGGGGGCCTAAATGAGCAGTTCTTC. Its translation: CASSPIQGGLNEQFF.

The rearrangement uses TRBV27 and TRBJ2-5; 12 nucleotides line up with TRBD2. CDR1 and CDR2 from the germline V gene are MNHEY and SMNVEV (reference sequence). The CDR3 has 15 residues. With 5 bases clipped from V and 3 bases from J, the junction kept 4 bases outside the gene matches. CDR3 DNA: TGTGCCAGCAGTGCTAGACTAGCGGGGGAAGAGACCCAGTACTTC. It codes for CASSARLAGEETQYF.

V and J are TRBV11-3 and TRBJ2-3; TRBD2 might be the D (6 bases). Germline V lookup: CDR1 SGHNT, CDR2 YENEEA. The V end lost 2 bases, the J end lost 4 bases, and 22 bases lay between the germline ends. This CDR3 region has 18 residues. In nucleotides, the CDR3 is TGTGCCAGCAGCTTAACGGTCGGGGCGGGGCGGGCCGCAGATACGCAGTATTTT. It specifies CASSLTVGAGRAADTQYF. The variable domain in full, with the rest retrieved from reference TRBV11-3 and TRBJ2-3, is EAGVVQSPRYKIIEKKQPVAFWCNPISGHNTLYWYLQNLGQGPELLIRYENEEAVDDSQLPKDRFSAERLKGVDSTLKIQPAELGDSAVYLCASSLTVGAGRAADTQYFGPGTRLTVL.

The chain joins TRBV13 to TRBJ2-5; perhaps TRBD1 as D (6 bases). The length of the CDR3 is 15 residues. The V end lost 1 base, the J end lost 5 bases, and 14 bases lay between the germline ends. CDR1 is PRHDT, CDR2 FYEKMQ, per germline (reference sequence). CDR3 sequence: CASSLDREGGETQYF. Here the CDR3 DNA reads TGTGCCAGCAGCTTAGACAGGGAAGGCGGGGAGACCCAGTACTTC.

This rearrangement joins TRBV30 to TRBJ1-5, with 7 bases identical to TRBD1. The V segment lost 3 bases and the J segment 3 bases; nucleotides outside the gene matches: 5. The CDR3 sequence is 14 residues long. The germline CDR1 and CDR2 sequences are GTSNPN and SVGIG (reference sequence). CDR3: CAWRREGANQPQHF. The CDR3 DNA reads TGTGCCTGGAGAAGGGAGGGGGCCAATCAGCCCCAGCATTTT.

The chain combines TRBV30 with TRBJ1-4, with TRBD1 identical over 7 bases. V shed 2 bases and J 7 bases; nucleotides not matched to a gene: 4. CDR1 and CDR2 from the germline V gene are GTSNPN and SVGIG (reference sequence). The CDR3 loop spans 13 amino acids. CDR3: CAWSITGVEKLFF. As DNA, the CDR3 is TGTGCCTGGAGTATTACAGGGGTTGAAAAACTGTTTTTT.

The V gene is TRBV11-3, the J gene TRBJ2-5; TRBD1 matches 9 bases. CDR3 length: 19 amino acids. The germline gives CDR1 SGHNT, CDR2 YENEEA. The trim removed 2 bases at V and 5 bases at J, leaving 18 bases unmatched. CDR3 in amino acids: CASSLSFPLWDRVVETQYF. DNA of the CDR3: TGTGCCAGCAGCTTATCTTTCCCCCTCTGGGACAGGGTTGTGGAGACCCAGTACTTC.

The chain joins TRBV7-2 to TRBJ1-1, with D possibly being TRBD1 (5 bases). The ends were cut back, 4 bases at V and 2 bases at J, with 8 bases in the middle. The germline CDR1 and CDR2 sequences are SGHTA and FQGNSA. CDR3 length: 13 amino acids. The CDR3: CASSSQGNTEAFF. In DNA, the CDR3 is TGTGCCAGCAGCTCCCAGGGCAACACTGAAGCTTTCTTT. Using reference TRBV7-2 and TRBJ1-1 for the parts outside the CDR3, the full variable domain is GAGVSQSPSNKVTEKGKDVELRCDPISGHTALYWYRQSLGQGLEFLIYFQGNSAPDKSGLPSDRFSAERTGGSVSTLTIQRTQQEDSAVYLCASSSQGNTEAFFGQGTRLTVV.

V usage is TRBV19 and J usage is TRBJ1-1; D possibly corresponds to TRBD1 (6 bases). Germline CDR1 is LNHDA and CDR2 is SQIVND (reference sequence). Trimming took 5 bases from V and 3 from J, leaving 10 bases between them. The CDR3 sequence is 13 residues long. In DNA, the CDR3 is TGTGCCAGTAGTCTTTACAGGGACACTGAAGCTTTCTTT. As protein: CASSLYRDTEAFF.

The chain links TRBV19 to TRBJ2-4, with D perhaps assigned TRBD1 or TRBD2 (5 bases each). Trimming cost V 6 bases and J 0 bases, with 18 bases left between them. Germline CDR1 LNHDA, CDR2 SQIVND (reference sequence). This CDR3 has 17 amino acids. CDR3: CASRGLWTREAKNIQYF. CDR3 in DNA: TGTGCCAGTAGGGGGCTTTGGACTCGCGAAGCCAAAAACATTCAGTACTTC.

The chain links TRBV10-2 to TRBJ1-1, with TRBD1 matching 9 bases. V dropped 6 bases and J dropped 6; count of bases not matched to a gene: 8. The CDR3 has 14 residues. The germline CDR1 and CDR2 sequences are WSHSY and SAAADI. The CDR3 sequence is CASSPGTGIAEAFF. DNA of the CDR3: TGCGCCAGCAGCCCCGGGACAGGGATCGCTGAAGCTTTCTTT.

This sequence joins TRBV7-2 and TRBJ2-5; unclear D gene. V was shortened by 2 bases and J by 11 bases, with 12 bases between the two germline ends. The CDR3 is 12 amino acids. Germline V gives CDR1 SGHTA, CDR2 FQGNSA. Here the CDR3 reads CASSLSFYEQYF. CDR3 nucleotide sequence: TGTGCCAGCAGCTTATCTTTTTATGAGCAGTACTTC.

The rearrangement joins TRBV29-1 to TRBJ2-7; TRBD2 matches at 7 bases. The germline CDR1 and CDR2 sequences are SQVTM and ANQGSEA. The V gene end was trimmed by 5 bases and the J gene end by 2 bases; junction bases not matched to a gene: 15. This CDR3 contains 16 residues. As DNA, the CDR3 is TGCAGCGTTCGTGCCGAGCGGGACTCCAGGACCTACGAGCAGTACTTC. Translating gives CSVRAERDSRTYEQYF.

This chain connects TRBV5-1 to TRBJ2-5; D is ambiguous. The CDR3 loop spans 14 amino acids. Trimming cost V 0 bases and J 1 base, with 7 bases left between them. Germline CDR1 reads SGHRS; CDR2 reads YFSETQ. CDR3 loop: CASSLAPGQETQYF. The CDR3 coding sequence is TGCGCCAGCAGCTTGGCACCAGGCCAAGAGACCCAGTACTTC.

V and J are TRBV5-4 and TRBJ2-3, with TRBD1 matching 12 bases. V gave up 0 bases and J gave up 6 bases; unmatched junction bases: 2. CDR1 and CDR2 from the germline V gene are SGHNT and YYREEE (reference sequence). CDR3 length: 15 residues. The CDR3 here is CASSLAGTGGDTQYF. The DNA of the CDR3 is TGTGCCAGCAGCTTGGCCGGGACAGGGGGCGATACGCAGTATTTT.

This clone was observed a few times. The V gene is TRBV5-1, the J gene TRBJ2-2, with 7 positions matching TRBD1. The junction had 7 bases not matched to a gene; V was cut back by 4 bases and J by 4 bases. This CDR3 is 15 amino acids long. Germline V lookup: CDR1 SGHRS, CDR2 YFSETQ. CDR3 DNA sequence: TGCGCCAGCAGCCAGGACAGGCCGGGCACCGGGGAGCTGTTTTTT. Amino acids: CASSQDRPGTGELFF.

This rearrangement joins TRBV18 to TRBJ1-5; D ambiguous. V dropped 2 bases and J dropped 4 bases, with 12 bases sitting between them. Germline V CDR1 and CDR2: KGHSH, LQKENI. CDR3 length: 15 residues. The CDR3 bases are TGTGCCAGCTCACCAGGGTTCGCAGATAATCAGCCCCAGCATTTT. Encoded protein: CASSPGFADNQPQHF.

The J gene is TRBJ1-4, the V gene TRBV25-1; a possible D gene is TRBD1 (5 bases). Deletions cut 8 bases from V and 4 bases from J, with 26 bases between. This CDR3 has 18 residues. In germline, CDR1 is MGHDK, CDR2 SYGVNS. CDR3 coding DNA: TGTGCCAGCGCGGACCTCAACTGGGGGGTGCGCGGTAATGAAAAACTGTTTTTT. This encodes CASADLNWGVRGNEKLFF.

The chain has TRBV6-5 and TRBJ1-1; D unclear. This CDR3 has 13 residues. V lost 2 bases and J lost 6, with 10 bases in between. Germline V gives CDR1 MNHEY, CDR2 SVGAGI. The DNA of the CDR3 is TGTGCCAGCAGTTACGCAGTTACTGCTGAAGCTTTCTTT. It specifies CASSYAVTAEAFF.

This clone appeared once. V and J are TRBV5-4 and TRBJ1-4, with D possibly matching TRBD1 (5 bases). The germline V gene has CDR1 SGHNT and CDR2 YYREEE (reference sequence). This CDR3 spans 14 amino acids. V was clipped by 4 bases and J by 0 bases, with 7 bases between them. The CDR3 nucleotides are TGTGCCAGCAGCCCGACAGCAACTAATGAAAAACTGTTTTTT. This encodes CASSPTATNEKLFF.

The sample holds one count of this clone. The rearrangement joins TRBV5-5 to TRBJ1-2; TRBD1 might be the D (5 bases). The germline gives CDR1 SGHKS, CDR2 YYEKEE (reference sequence). This CDR3 has 16 residues. V dropped 1 base and J dropped 5 bases, with 18 bases sitting between them. The chain's CDR3 is CASSLWHSGGTYGYTF. CDR3 bases: TGTGCCAGCAGCTTGTGGCATTCCGGCGGGACTTATGGCTACACCTTC.